This T cell receptor (beta chain) was recorded in a study of T cell repertoires in cytomegalovirus infection. Study-wide points: Summed frequency of shared TCR beta families picked out CMV carriers who also had the relevant HLA.

TCRdb re-analysed the reads in MiXCR, keeping a single row per CDR3 protein. The sample lists around 440,000 distinct CDR3 sequences, approximately 11% occurring once. This clonotype was counted at least ten times. Its antigen remains unknown. Trimming removed 3 bases at V and 10 bases at J, with 21 bases between. This CDR3 is 15 amino acids long. CDR1 and CDR2 (germline): WSHSY, SAAADI. The chain uses TRBV10-2 and TRBJ1-2, with D hard to call. This clonotype was sampled from a human donor in good health (CMV status not recorded). Some clones in this sample may be carry-over from other donors' samples. The material sequenced was PBMCs. The CDR3 sequence is CASSETRTGRLIYTF. In DNA form, the CDR3 reads TGCGCCAGCAGTGAAACCCGGACCGGACGACTAATCTACACCTTC.